The 5 T cell receptor beta chains presented below share a single source sample, sequenced in a study of T cell clones after liver transplantation. Libraries were prepared by immunoSEQ multiplex PCR; TCRdb keeps only in-frame clonotypes and omits some of them. The data hold more than 95,000 clones, with approximately 85% observed a single time. This material consisted of CD4+ T cells from blood, taken before liver transplant. These receptors all stem from a human donor who received a liver transplant.

The table lists this clone with a few counts. The chain couples TRBV15 to TRBJ1-5, with D possibly TRBD1 on 5 matching bases. Germline CDR1 reads LNHNV; CDR2 reads YYDKDF (reference sequence). V gave up 0 bases and J gave up 7 bases, with 16 bases separating them. The CDR3 is 16 residues long. CDR3 sequence: CATSRDYQGSGQPQHF. CDR3 nucleotide sequence: TGTGCCACCAGCAGAGATTATCAGGGTTCAGGACAGCCCCAGCATTTT.

The chain links TRBV12-5 to TRBJ2-2; D might be TRBD1 (6 bases). The CDR3 loop spans 15 amino acids. Germline CDR1 and CDR2: LGHNT and FRNRAP. The V end lost 2 bases, the J end lost 3 bases, and 10 bases lay between the germline ends. CDR3 nucleotides: TGTGCTAGTGGTTTGTCCACAGGGTACACCGGGGAGCTGTTTTTT. Its translation: CASGLSTGYTGELFF.

The chain has TRBV15 and TRBJ2-3; TRBD2 matches at 9 bases. CDR3 length: 15 residues. Germline-derived CDR1 and CDR2 are LNHNV and YYDKDF (reference sequence). The ends lost 5 bases at V and 5 bases at J; junction bases unmatched: 8. The CDR3 is CATSPRREGGDTQYF. The CDR3 region has the DNA TGTGCCACCAGCCCCCGGCGGGAGGGTGGAGATACGCAGTATTTT.

V gene TRBV28 combines with J gene TRBJ1-5, with D possibly matching TRBD1 (6 bases). Trimming took off 5 bases at V and 6 bases at J, with 14 bases between the two ends. The CDR3 sequence is 14 residues long. Looked up from germline, CDR1 is MDHEN and CDR2 is SYDVKM. The CDR3 DNA is TGTGCCAGCAGTCCAACAGGGTCTCCTCAGCCCCAGCATTTT. It codes for CASSPTGSPQPQHF.

J is TRBJ1-5 and V is TRBV29-1, with TRBD1 matching over 10 bases. J was trimmed by 6 bases and V by 6 bases; bases with no gene match: 5. The germline V gene encodes CDR1 SQVTM and CDR2 ANQGSEA. The CDR3 length is 13 residues. The CDR3 DNA is TGCAGCGTGACAGGGGGCGCGGGTCAGCCCCAGCATTTT. Translation gives CSVTGGAGQPQHF.